Below, 15 T cell receptor beta chains from the same sample are listed, as sequenced in a study of blood T cell repertoires in COVID-19. Sequencing used immunoSEQ multiplex PCR; TCRdb keeps in-frame clones, though not all of them. Among around 300,000 clones, around 90% were seen once, and the ten largest hold roughly 3.7%. Sequencing was done on a sample of peripheral blood. These TCRs come from a woman aged 40 to 50 with acute or convalescent COVID-19.

This clone has just a few counts. The chain links TRBV7-9 to TRBJ2-5; TRBD2 is a possible D gene (5 bases). The V end was cut by 4 bases, the J end by 5 bases, with 14 bases between. Per the germline V gene, CDR1 is SEHNR and CDR2 is FQNEAQ (reference sequence). CDR3 size: 14 residues. CDR3 sequence reads: CASSSHGPGETQYF. CDR3 in DNA: TGTGCCAGCAGCTCACACGGACCGGGGGAGACCCAGTACTTC.

In this sample, this clone turned up a few times. The rearrangement links TRBV6-6 to TRBJ1-1; no reliable D call. CDR3 length: 14 amino acids. Germline assignment: CDR1 MNHNY and CDR2 SVGAGI (reference sequence). The V end was cut by 2 bases, the J end by 1 base, with 8 bases between. The CDR3 region has the DNA TGTGCCAGCAGTTACACGGAGCCGAACACTGAAGCTTTCTTT. This translates into CASSYTEPNTEAFF.

V gene TRBV13 combines with J gene TRBJ2-1, with 9 bases that match TRBD2. Per germline, CDR1 PRHDT and CDR2 FYEKMQ (reference sequence). This CDR3 has 15 residues. After removal of 5 bases from V and 9 bases from J, the junction contained 11 bases not matched to a gene. CDR3 residues: CASSAPAGGVIEQFF. CDR3 nucleotides: TGTGCCAGCAGCGCCCCTGCGGGGGGGGTCATTGAGCAGTTCTTC.

The chain has TRBV6-1 and TRBJ2-5, with 15 bases matching TRBD2. The CDR3 totals 17 residues. Trimming at V came to 4 bases and at J to 5 bases, leaving 8 bases not matched to a gene. Germline CDR1 MNHNS, CDR2 SASEGT. The CDR3 nucleotides read TGTGCCAGCAGTGCCTCCTCGGGACTAGCGGGAGGTGAGACCCAGTACTTC. Translation: CASSASSGLAGGETQYF.

The chain recombines TRBV25-1 with TRBJ1-6; TRBD1 matches 8 bases. V trimming: 4 bases; J trimming: 0 bases; junction bases outside the gene matches: 5. CDR1 is MGHDK, CDR2 SYGVNS, per germline. The CDR3 sequence is 17 residues long. CDR3 DNA: TGTGCCAGCAGTGGGGGGACAGGCAGCTCCTATAATTCACCCCTCCACTTT. Its translation: CASSGGTGSSYNSPLHF.

V usage is TRBV30 and J usage is TRBJ1-2, with D unclear. Germline CDR1 is GTSNPN and CDR2 is SVGIG (reference sequence). The CDR3 runs to 13 residues. V shed 5 bases and J shed 7 bases, with 17 bases lying between them. CDR3 DNA: TGTGCCTGGGGCAGGAACGAACTGACTGGCTACACCTTC. Its translation is CAWGRNELTGYTF.

The chain joins TRBV19 to TRBJ1-3; a possible D gene is TRBD1 (6 bases). V was trimmed by 5 bases and J by 2 bases, leaving 13 bases between them. Looked up from germline, CDR1 is LNHDA and CDR2 is SQIVND (reference sequence). This CDR3 region has 15 residues. CDR3 region: CASSPLDRTGNTIYF. CDR3 sequence (DNA): TGTGCCAGTAGTCCCCTGGACAGAACTGGAAACACCATATATTTT.

The J gene is TRBJ2-5, the V gene TRBV2; 12 bases line up with TRBD2. Looked up from germline, CDR1 is SNHLY and CDR2 is FYNNEI. Losses at the gene ends were 8 bases for V and 3 bases for J; bases not matched to a gene: 4. The CDR3 is 14 amino acids. CDR3 DNA sequence: TGTGCCAGCTGCTGGACTAGCGGGGAAGAGACCCAGTACTTC. Its translation is CASCWTSGEETQYF.

V and J are TRBV11-2 and TRBJ2-5, with 8 positions matching TRBD2. This CDR3 comprises 13 residues. J lost 2 bases, V lost 5 bases, and 1 base had no gene match. Germline values: CDR1 SGHAT, CDR2 FQNNGV. The CDR3 spells CASSGGGQETQYF. The CDR3 nucleotides are TGTGCCAGCAGCGGCGGGGGGCAAGAGACCCAGTACTTC.

The chain uses TRBV4-2 and TRBJ1-3; 9 nucleotides align to TRBD1. CDR3 length: 13 amino acids. Looked up from germline, CDR1 is LGHNA and CDR2 is YNFKEQ. J lost 4 bases, V lost 8 bases, and 3 bases had no gene match. The CDR3 region has the DNA TGTGCCAGCGGACAGGGGTGGGGAAACACCATATATTTT. Protein sequence: CASGQGWGNTIYF.

The J gene is TRBJ1-2, the V gene TRBV10-3; D gene ambiguous. This CDR3 spans 12 amino acids. Trimming pared 10 bases from V and 1 base from J, leaving 10 bases between. Germline V CDR1 and CDR2: ENHRY, SYGVKD. CDR3 sequence (DNA): TGTGCCACCTCCGGGGATAACTATGGCTACACCTTC. Translated: CATSGDNYGYTF.

The chain is built from TRBV4-2 and TRBJ1-6, with D perhaps matching TRBD1 (5 bases). The germline gives CDR1 LGHNA, CDR2 YNFKEQ. This CDR3 contains 18 residues. Trimming pared 0 bases from V and 0 bases from J, leaving 12 bases between. This chain's CDR3 is CASSQDLQGSSYNSPLHF. As DNA, the CDR3 is TGTGCCAGCAGCCAAGATCTTCAGGGAAGCTCCTATAATTCACCCCTCCACTTT.

This clone was recorded only once. The V gene is TRBV6-6, the J gene TRBJ1-1; D not certain. CDR1 MNHNY and CDR2 SVGAGI come from the germline V gene (reference sequence). CDR3 size: 13 residues. V lost 2 bases to trimming and J lost 0 bases, with 4 bases between them. For the CDR3, the DNA is TGTGCCAGCAGTTACAGCATGAACACTGAAGCTTTCTTT. Protein: CASSYSMNTEAFF.

The rearrangement uses TRBV3-1 (or the pseudogene TRBV3-2) and TRBJ1-2; D gene unclear. In germline, CDR1 is LGHDT, CDR2 YNNKEL (reference sequence). Trimming removed 6 bases from V and 4 bases from J, with 9 bases in between. The CDR3 has 12 amino acids. The CDR3 bases are TGTGCCAGCAGATCCTACAGCTATGGCTACACCTTC. Its translation: CASRSYSYGYTF.

V is TRBV6-1 and J is TRBJ2-3, with 11 positions matching TRBD2. Per germline, CDR1 MNHNS and CDR2 SASEGT. The CDR3 contains 16 residues. J lost 3 bases, V lost 4 bases, and 6 bases had no gene match. The CDR3, as DNA: TGTGCCAGCAGTGTAGATAGCGGGGGGGCGACAGATACGCAGTATTTT. Translation gives CASSVDSGGATDTQYF.